Presented here are 9 T cell receptor beta chains from one specimen sequenced in a study of blood T cell repertoires in COVID-19. Measured with immunoSEQ multiplex PCR; TCRdb has only the in-frame clones, and not every one. Of about 360,000 clones listed, around nine tenths are singletons. What was sequenced was peripheral blood. These receptors originate from a woman aged 60-75 years with COVID-19, enrolled during active disease.

CDR3 amino acids: CASSIDLSGLWGYTF. CDR3 coding DNA: TGTGCCAGTAGTATAGATCTATCGGGATTATGGGGCTACACCTTC. The chain joins TRBV19 to TRBJ1-2; no definite D call. The CDR3 spans 15 residues. Looked up from germline, CDR1 is LNHDA and CDR2 is SQIVND (reference sequence). V shed 0 bases and J shed 8 bases, with 16 bases lying between them.

The V gene is TRBV5-4, the J gene TRBJ1-1, with TRBD1 matching over 8 bases. CDR1 and CDR2 from the germline V gene are SGHNT and YYREEE (reference sequence). CDR3 length equals 17 residues. V lost 0 bases, J lost 4 bases, and 11 bases stayed unmatched. CDR3 sequence reads: CASSLGQGAIRSTEAFF. CDR3 sequence (DNA): TGTGCCAGCAGCTTGGGGCAGGGGGCGATAAGAAGCACTGAAGCTTTCTTT.

The rearrangement uses TRBV3-1 (or the pseudogene TRBV3-2) and TRBJ2-1; 8 positions match TRBD2. Per the germline V gene, CDR1 is LGHDT and CDR2 is YNNKEL (reference sequence). J was trimmed by 0 bases and V by 4 bases; bases with no gene match: 5. The CDR3 has 16 residues. In DNA form, the CDR3 reads TGTGCCAGCAGCCTCCCGGGGGGGTCCTCCTACAATGAGCAGTTCTTC. Its protein product is CASSLPGGSSYNEQFF.

This clone was counted a few times. Distinct nucleotide sequences in the sample also encode this CDR3. The chain uses TRBV5-4 and TRBJ2-5; TRBD1 matches 9 bases. CDR3 size: 14 residues. V trimming: 2 bases; J trimming: 5 bases; junction bases outside the gene matches: 4. CDR1 and CDR2 (germline): SGHNT, YYREEE (reference sequence). The CDR3: CASSLQGAAETQYF. The CDR3 region has the DNA TGTGCCAGCAGCTTACAGGGGGCCGCGGAGACCCAGTACTTC.

The genes are TRBV6-2 or TRBV6-3 and TRBJ1-6; 12 bases match TRBD1. The CDR3 contains 16 residues. Germline V gives CDR1 MNHEY, CDR2 SVGEGT. J lost 6 bases, V lost 4 bases, and 4 bases had no gene match. CDR3 sequence (DNA): TGTGCCAGCAGTTTGGGACAGGGGGCTTCTAATTCACCCCTCCACTTT. This encodes CASSLGQGASNSPLHF.

The J gene is TRBJ2-3, the V gene TRBV7-6, with TRBD2 as a possible D gene (5 bases). From germline, CDR1 is SGHVS and CDR2 FNYEAQ. CDR3 length equals 16 residues. The V and J ends lost 5 bases and 1 base respectively, with 16 bases between them. The CDR3 spells CASSRTPPRGTDTQYF. CDR3 nucleotides: TGTGCCAGCAGCCGGACTCCCCCACGAGGCACAGATACGCAGTATTTT.

J is TRBJ1-5 and V is TRBV5-6, with no clear D. Trimming took off 1 base at V and 0 bases at J, with 8 bases between the two ends. The CDR3 runs 15 residues. Germline V gene sequence: CDR1 SGHDT, CDR2 YYEEEE. The CDR3, as DNA: TGTGCCAGCAGCTTGTCGGTCTATAGCAATCAGCCCCAGCATTTT. This translates into CASSLSVYSNQPQHF.

The chain is built from TRBV10-3 and TRBJ1-5, with 11 bases fitting TRBD1. Germline CDR1 ENHRY, CDR2 SYGVKD. V trimming: 8 bases; J trimming: 6 bases; junction bases outside the gene matches: 3. This CDR3 has 13 amino acids. The CDR3 here is CAIGTGGGQPQHF. For the CDR3, the DNA is TGTGCCATCGGGACAGGGGGAGGTCAGCCCCAGCATTTT.

This sequence joins TRBV5-1 and TRBJ1-1; weak D call: TRBD1 (6 bases). The length of the CDR3 is 15 residues. Germline V gives CDR1 SGHRS, CDR2 YFSETQ. V lost 4 bases to trimming and J lost 5 bases, with 18 bases between them. The CDR3 nucleotides are TGCGCCAGCAGCCAATTACAGGGTCAGCGGACTGAAGCTTTCTTT. It specifies CASSQLQGQRTEAFF.